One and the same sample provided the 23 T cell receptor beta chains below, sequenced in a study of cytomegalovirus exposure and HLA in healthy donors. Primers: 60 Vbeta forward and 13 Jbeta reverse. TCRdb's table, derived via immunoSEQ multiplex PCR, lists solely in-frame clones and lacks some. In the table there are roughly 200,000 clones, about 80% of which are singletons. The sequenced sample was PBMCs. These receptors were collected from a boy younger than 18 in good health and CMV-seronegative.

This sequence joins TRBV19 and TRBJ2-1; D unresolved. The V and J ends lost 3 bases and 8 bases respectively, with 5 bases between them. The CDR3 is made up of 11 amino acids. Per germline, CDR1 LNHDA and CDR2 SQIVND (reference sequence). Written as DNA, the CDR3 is TGTGCCAGTAGTATTGTCGATGAGCAGTTCTTC. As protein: CASSIVDEQFF. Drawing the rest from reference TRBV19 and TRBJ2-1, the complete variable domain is DGGITQSPKYLFRKEGQNVTLSCEQNLNHDAMYWYRQDPGQGLRLIYYSQIVNDFQKGDIAEGYSVSREKKESFPLTVTSAQKNPTAFYLCASSIVDEQFFGPGTRLTVL.

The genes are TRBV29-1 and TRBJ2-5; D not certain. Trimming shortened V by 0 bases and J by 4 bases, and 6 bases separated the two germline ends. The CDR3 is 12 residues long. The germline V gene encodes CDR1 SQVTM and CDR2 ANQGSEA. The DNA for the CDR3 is TGCAGCGTTGAAGATTGGCCAGAGACCCAGTACTTC. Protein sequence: CSVEDWPETQYF.

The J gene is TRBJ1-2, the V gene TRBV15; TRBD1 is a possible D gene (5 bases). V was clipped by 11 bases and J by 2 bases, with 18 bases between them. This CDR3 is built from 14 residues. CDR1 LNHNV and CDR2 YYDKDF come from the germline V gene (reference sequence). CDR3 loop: CAAAGGNLNYGYTF. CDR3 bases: TGTGCCGCCGCCGGGGGGAACCTGAACTATGGCTACACCTTC.

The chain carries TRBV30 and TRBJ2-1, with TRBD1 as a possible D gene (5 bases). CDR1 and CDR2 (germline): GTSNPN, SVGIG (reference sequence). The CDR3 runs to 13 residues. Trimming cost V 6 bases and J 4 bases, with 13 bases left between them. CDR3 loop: CACRKGRYNEQFF. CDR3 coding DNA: TGTGCCTGTAGGAAGGGGCGATACAATGAGCAGTTCTTC.

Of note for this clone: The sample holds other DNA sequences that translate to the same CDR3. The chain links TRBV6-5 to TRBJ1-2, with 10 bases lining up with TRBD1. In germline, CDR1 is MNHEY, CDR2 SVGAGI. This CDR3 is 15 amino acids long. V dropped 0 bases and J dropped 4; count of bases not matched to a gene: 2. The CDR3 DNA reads TGTGCCAGCAGTTACTCCGGACAGGGGGTCTATGGCTACACCTTC. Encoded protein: CASSYSGQGVYGYTF.

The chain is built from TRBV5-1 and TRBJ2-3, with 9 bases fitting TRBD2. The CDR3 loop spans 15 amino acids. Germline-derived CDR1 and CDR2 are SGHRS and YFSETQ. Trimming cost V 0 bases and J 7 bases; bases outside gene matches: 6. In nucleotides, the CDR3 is TGCGCCAGCAGCTTGGCTCGCGGGGGGGCGCATACGCAGTATTTT. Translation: CASSLARGGAHTQYF. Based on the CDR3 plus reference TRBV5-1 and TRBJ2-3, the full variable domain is KAGVTQTPRYLIKTRGQQVTLSCSPISGHRSVSWYQQTPGQGLQFLFEYFSETQRNKGNFPGRFSGRQFSNSRSEMNVSTLELGDSALYLCASSLARGGAHTQYFGPGTRLTVL.

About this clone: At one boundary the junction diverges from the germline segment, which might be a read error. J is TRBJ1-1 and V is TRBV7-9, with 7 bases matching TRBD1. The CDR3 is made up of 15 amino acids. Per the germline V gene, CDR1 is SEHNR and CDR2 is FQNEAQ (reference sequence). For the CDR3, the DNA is TGTTCCAGCAGCCGATTCACAGGGGCGAACACTGAAGCTTTCTTT. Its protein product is CSSSRFTGANTEAFF. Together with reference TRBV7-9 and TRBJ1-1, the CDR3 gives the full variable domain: DTGVSQNPRHKITKRGQNVTFRCDPISEHNRLYWYRQTLGQGPEFLTYFQNEAQLEKSRLLSDRFSAERPKGSFSTLEIQRTEQGDSAMYLCSSSRFTGANTEAFFGQGTRLTVV.

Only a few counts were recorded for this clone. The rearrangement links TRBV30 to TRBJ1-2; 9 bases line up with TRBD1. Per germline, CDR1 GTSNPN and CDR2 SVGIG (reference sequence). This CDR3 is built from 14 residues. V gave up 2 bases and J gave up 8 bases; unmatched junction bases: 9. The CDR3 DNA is TGTGCCTGGAGTATACCGGGACAGGGTTTCGGCTACACCTTC. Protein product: CAWSIPGQGFGYTF.

CDR3 amino acids: CASSTVGQTSEQYF. CDR3 nucleotides: TGTGCCAGCAGCACAGTTGGGCAGACAAGTGAGCAGTACTTC. The V and J genes are TRBV6-1 and TRBJ2-7; no firm D call. V was cut by 6 bases and J by 7 bases, with 19 bases left in between. The CDR3 is 14 amino acids. Germline values: CDR1 MNHNS, CDR2 SASEGT.

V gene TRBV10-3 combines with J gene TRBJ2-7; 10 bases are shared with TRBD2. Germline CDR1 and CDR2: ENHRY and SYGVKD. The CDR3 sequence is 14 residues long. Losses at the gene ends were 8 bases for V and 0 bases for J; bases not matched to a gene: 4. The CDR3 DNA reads TGTGCCATCGGTGGACTAGCGGCCTCCTACGAGCAGTACTTC. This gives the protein CAIGGLAASYEQYF.

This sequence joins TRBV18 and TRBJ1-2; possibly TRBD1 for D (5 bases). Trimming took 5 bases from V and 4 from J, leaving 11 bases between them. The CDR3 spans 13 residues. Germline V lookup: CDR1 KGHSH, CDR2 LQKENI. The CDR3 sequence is CASSADMSYGYTF. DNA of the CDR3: TGTGCCAGCTCAGCGGACATGTCCTATGGCTACACCTTC.

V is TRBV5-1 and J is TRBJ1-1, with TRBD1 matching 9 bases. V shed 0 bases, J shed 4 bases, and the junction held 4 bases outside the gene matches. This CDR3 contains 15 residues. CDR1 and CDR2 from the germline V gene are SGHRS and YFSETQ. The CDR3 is CASSLGKTGGTEAFF. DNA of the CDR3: TGCGCCAGCAGCTTGGGGAAGACAGGGGGCACTGAAGCTTTCTTT.

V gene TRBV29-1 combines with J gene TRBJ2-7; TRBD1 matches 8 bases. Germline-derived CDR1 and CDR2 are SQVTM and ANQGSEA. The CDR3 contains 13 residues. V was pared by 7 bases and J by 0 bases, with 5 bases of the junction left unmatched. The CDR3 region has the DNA TGCAGCGCAGGACAGGGACTCTCCTACGAGCAGTACTTC. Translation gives CSAGQGLSYEQYF.

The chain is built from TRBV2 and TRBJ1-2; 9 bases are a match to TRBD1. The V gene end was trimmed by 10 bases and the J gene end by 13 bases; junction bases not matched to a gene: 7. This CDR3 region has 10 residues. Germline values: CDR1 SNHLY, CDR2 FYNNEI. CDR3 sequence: CANRGLLGTF. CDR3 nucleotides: TGTGCCAACAGGGGGCTCTTGGGCACCTTC.

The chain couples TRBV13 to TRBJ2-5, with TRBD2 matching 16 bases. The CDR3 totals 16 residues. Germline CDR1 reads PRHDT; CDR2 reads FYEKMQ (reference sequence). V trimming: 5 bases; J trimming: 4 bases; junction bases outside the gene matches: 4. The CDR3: CASSPGLAGGPETQYF. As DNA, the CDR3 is TGTGCCAGCAGCCCGGGACTAGCGGGAGGGCCAGAGACCCAGTACTTC.

This CDR3 is CASSLERTGDHEQYF. The CDR3 nucleotides are TGTGCCAGCAGCTTAGAGCGGACAGGGGATCACGAGCAGTACTTC. The chain carries TRBV7-9 and TRBJ2-5; TRBD1 agrees at 9 bases. The assigned J gene may be wrong: the sequence end matches TRBJ2-7 better. The CDR3 covers 15 residues. Germline CDR1 reads SEHNR; CDR2 reads FQNEAQ (reference sequence).

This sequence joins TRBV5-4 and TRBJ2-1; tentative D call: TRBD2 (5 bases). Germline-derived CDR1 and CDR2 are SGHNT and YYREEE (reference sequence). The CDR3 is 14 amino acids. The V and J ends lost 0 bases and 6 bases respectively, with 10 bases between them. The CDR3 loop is CASSLGAGGNEQFF. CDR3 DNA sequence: TGTGCCAGCAGCTTGGGGGCTGGAGGCAATGAGCAGTTCTTC.

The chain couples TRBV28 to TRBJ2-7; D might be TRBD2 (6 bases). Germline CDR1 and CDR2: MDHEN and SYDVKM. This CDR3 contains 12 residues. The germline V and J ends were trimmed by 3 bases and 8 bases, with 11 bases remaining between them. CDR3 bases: TGTGCCAGCAGTTTTCGACTAGAAAAGCAGTACTTC. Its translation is CASSFRLEKQYF.

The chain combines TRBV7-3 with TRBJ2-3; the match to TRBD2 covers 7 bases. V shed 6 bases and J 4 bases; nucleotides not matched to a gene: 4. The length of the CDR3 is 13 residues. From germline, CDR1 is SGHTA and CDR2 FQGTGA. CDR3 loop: CASRTTSADTQYF. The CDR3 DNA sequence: TGTGCCAGCAGGACTACTAGCGCAGATACGCAGTATTTT.

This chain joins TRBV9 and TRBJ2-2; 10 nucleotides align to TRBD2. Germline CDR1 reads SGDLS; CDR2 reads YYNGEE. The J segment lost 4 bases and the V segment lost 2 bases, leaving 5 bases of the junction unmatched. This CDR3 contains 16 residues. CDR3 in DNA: TGTGCCAGCAGCGTTCAAGCGGGGGGGCCCACCGGGGAGCTGTTTTTT. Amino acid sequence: CASSVQAGGPTGELFF.

Here the CDR3 DNA reads TGCGCCAGCAGCCAAGAACGGACTGAAGCTTTCTTT. Translation: CASSQERTEAFF. The chain recombines TRBV4-1 with TRBJ1-1; D is unresolved. V was shortened by 0 bases and J by 5 bases, with 4 bases between the two germline ends. The CDR3 consists of 12 residues. Germline V CDR1 and CDR2: MGHRA, YSYEKL.

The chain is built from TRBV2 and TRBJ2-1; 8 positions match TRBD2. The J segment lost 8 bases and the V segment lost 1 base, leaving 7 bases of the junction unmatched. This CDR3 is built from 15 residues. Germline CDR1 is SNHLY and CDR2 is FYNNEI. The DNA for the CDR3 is TGTGCCAGCAGTGAAGGGGTAGCGGGAACTGATGAGCAGTTCTTC. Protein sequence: CASSEGVAGTDEQFF.

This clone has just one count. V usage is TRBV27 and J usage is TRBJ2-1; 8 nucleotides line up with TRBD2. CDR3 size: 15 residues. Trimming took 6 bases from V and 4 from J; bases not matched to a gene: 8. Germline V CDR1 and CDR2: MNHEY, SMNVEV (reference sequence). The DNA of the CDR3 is TGTGCCAGCAGGCGTACGGGGGGGACTTACAATGAGCAGTTCTTC. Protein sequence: CASRRTGGTYNEQFF.